This passage covers 28 T cell receptor beta chains from one sample sequenced in a study of cytomegalovirus exposure and HLA in healthy donors (TCRdb year 2017). The method behind the library was the immunoSEQ multiplex PCR assay. For the multiplex PCR, a mixture combining 60 forward primers for TCR Vbeta segments and 13 reverse primers for TCR Jbeta segments was used. Drawn from immuneACCESS, this table holds only the in-frame rearrangements with V and J called that TCRdb kept. Clones are partly lost; checked studies trace under half to an unresolved V gene and leave the rest unexplained. Present in this sample are around 140,000 clones, approximately 80% of which were seen just once. The ten largest make up nearly 4% of the sample. The sample taken for sequencing was PBMCs. All receptors derive from a male donor in good health and CMV-seronegative.

Note on this clone: A read error may produce the germline difference seen at one junction end. Distinct nucleotide sequences in the sample also encode this CDR3. The chain couples TRBV7-8 to TRBJ2-7; 10 bases agree with TRBD2. Germline CDR1 is SGHVS and CDR2 is FQNEAQ. The CDR3 consists of 14 residues. CDR3: CASSIAGGPYEQYF. CDR3 nucleotide sequence: TGTGCCAGCAGCATAGCGGGGGGTCCCTACGAGCAGTACTTC.

The rearrangement joins TRBV11-2 to TRBJ2-5, with D tentatively TRBD1 (5 bases). The J call may be incorrect, as the DNA end agrees better with TRBJ2-7. The CDR3 covers 15 residues. Germline loops: CDR1 SGHAT, CDR2 FQNNGV. In nucleotides, the CDR3 is TGTGCCAGCAGCACCAGACAGACGCTCTCCTACGAGCAGTACTTC. Translating it yields CASSTRQTLSYEQYF.

The chain joins TRBV27 to TRBJ1-3, with a weak D call TRBD1 (5 bases). Trimming stripped 5 bases from V and 1 base from J, with 12 bases between. Germline values: CDR1 MNHEY, CDR2 SMNVEV (reference sequence). This CDR3 is built from 15 residues. The CDR3 region is CASSLTDLSGNTIYF. CDR3 DNA: TGTGCCAGCAGTCTGACAGATCTATCTGGAAACACCATATATTTT.

The chain links TRBV30 to TRBJ1-6; a weak D match, TRBD1 (5 bases). Germline values: CDR1 GTSNPN, CDR2 SVGIG (reference sequence). CDR3 length: 14 amino acids. V lost 0 bases and J 5 bases, leaving 8 bases between the germline ends. The CDR3 DNA follows: TGTGCCTGGAGTGTATACAGGAATAATTCACCCCTCCACTTT. Protein: CAWSVYRNNSPLHF.

This clone was detected a few times. The chain combines TRBV18 with TRBJ1-1; 7 bases line up with TRBD1. The V gene's germline CDR1 is KGHSH and CDR2 LQKENI. V was pared by 2 bases and J by 6 bases, with 6 bases of the junction left unmatched. The CDR3 is 14 amino acids. The CDR3 DNA reads as TGTGCCAGCTCACCAGACAGGGACAATCCTGAAGCTTTCTTT. Its protein is CASSPDRDNPEAFF.

The genes are TRBV7-8 and TRBJ2-7, with TRBD1 matching 7 bases. With 4 bases clipped from V and 3 bases from J, the junction kept 3 bases outside the gene matches. There are 13 residues in the CDR3. Germline V CDR1 and CDR2: SGHVS, FQNEAQ. The CDR3 coding sequence is TGTGCCAGCAGCTGGGGACAGAGCTACGAGCAGTACTTC. Amino acids: CASSWGQSYEQYF. The full variable domain, rest sourced from reference TRBV7-8 and TRBJ2-7, is GAGVSQSPRYKVAKRGQDVALRCDPISGHVSLFWYQQALGQGPEFLTYFQNEAQLDKSGLPSDRFFAERPEGSVSTLKIQRTQQEDSAVYLCASSWGQSYEQYFGPGTRLTVT.

The chain joins TRBV7-3 to TRBJ2-5, with 7 bases aligning to TRBD2. CDR1 SGHTA and CDR2 FQGTGA come from the germline V gene. The CDR3 is made up of 14 amino acids. The V and J ends lost 2 bases and 6 bases, in that order; junction bases with no gene match: 6. The CDR3 DNA is TGTGCCAGCAGCTTAGGAAGCGGGATCAAGACCCAGTACTTC. It is translated as CASSLGSGIKTQYF.

The chain is built from TRBV28 and TRBJ2-5; 11 positions match TRBD2. The junction had 5 bases not matched to a gene; V was cut back by 3 bases and J by 5 bases. The CDR3 spans 15 residues. Germline V gives CDR1 MDHEN, CDR2 SYDVKM. The CDR3 loop reads CASSFSSGRKETQYF. The CDR3, as DNA: TGTGCCAGCAGTTTTTCTAGCGGGAGGAAGGAGACCCAGTACTTC.

DNA for the CDR3: TGTGCCAGTAGCAGAGGGGGTCGGAGCAATCAGCCCCAGCATTTT. This codes for CASSRGGRSNQPQHF. The chain combines TRBV19 with TRBJ1-5, with a tentative D call TRBD1 (6 bases). CDR3 length: 15 residues. The V gene lost 6 bases and the J gene lost 1 base, with 13 bases spanning the gap. Per the germline V gene, CDR1 is LNHDA and CDR2 is SQIVND (reference sequence).

This clone was recorded once. This rearrangement joins TRBV10-1 to TRBJ2-5; 8 bases map to TRBD2. This CDR3 is 13 amino acids long. Germline V lookup: CDR1 WNHNN, CDR2 SYGVQD (reference sequence). The V and J ends lost 10 bases and 4 bases, in that order; junction bases with no gene match: 8. CDR3 in DNA: TGCGCCACCGGGAGGGTTAGGGGAGAGACCCAGTACTTC. Its protein product is CATGRVRGETQYF.

CDR3 sequence: CASSMPQTSGAPRYEQYF. The CDR3 bases are TGTGCCAGTAGTATGCCCCAAACTAGCGGGGCCCCTCGATACGAGCAGTACTTC. The chain has TRBV19 and TRBJ2-7, with 10 bases aligning to TRBD2. From germline, CDR1 is LNHDA and CDR2 SQIVND (reference sequence). J gave up 4 bases and V 3 bases, and 15 bases lay outside the gene matches. The CDR3 extends over 18 amino acids.

The chain has TRBV4-3 and TRBJ2-7; 8 bases line up with TRBD1. J was trimmed by 6 bases and V by 2 bases; bases with no gene match: 9. Germline V CDR1 and CDR2: LGHNA, YSLEER. The CDR3 has 15 residues. The chain's CDR3 is CASSQQGARFGEQYF. The CDR3 nucleotides read TGCGCCAGCAGCCAACAGGGGGCAAGGTTCGGCGAGCAGTACTTC.

This clone appeared a single time. The genes are TRBV4-1 and TRBJ1-1; D perhaps matches TRBD1 (5 bases). The CDR3 has 15 amino acids. Trimming pared 4 bases from V and 3 bases from J, leaving 15 bases between. Per germline, CDR1 MGHRA and CDR2 YSYEKL. In DNA, the CDR3 is TGCGCCAGCAGCCCGGCGGGACTGGTGTACACTGAAGCTTTCTTT. Translating it yields CASSPAGLVYTEAFF.

This clone was counted only a few times. The chain carries TRBV14 and TRBJ2-3; 14 bases map to TRBD2. The CDR3 has 17 residues. Per germline, CDR1 SGHDN and CDR2 FVKESK. Unmatched junction bases numbered 9, after V lost 4 bases and J lost 6 bases. CDR3 loop: CASSLGTSGGPRDTQYF. CDR3 DNA: TGTGCCAGCAGCCTCGGGACTAGCGGGGGCCCCAGGGATACGCAGTATTTT. The full variable domain, in which reference TRBV14 and TRBJ2-3 provide the parts outside the CDR3, is EAGVTQFPSHSVIEKGQTVTLRCDPISGHDNLYWYRRVMGKEIKFLLHFVKESKQDESGMPNNRFLAERTGGTYSTLKVQPAELEDSGVYFCASSLGTSGGPRDTQYFGPGTRLTVL.

This clone was seen a single time. In nucleotides, the CDR3 is TGTGCCAGCAGCTACCCAACCGGGACAGTAAGACCCAATGAGCAGTTCTTC. This encodes CASSYPTGTVRPNEQFF. The rearrangement uses TRBV11-2 and TRBJ2-1; 7 bases align to TRBD1. V dropped 4 bases and J dropped 6; count of bases not matched to a gene: 15. CDR3 size: 17 residues. Germline assignment: CDR1 SGHAT and CDR2 FQNNGV.

The chain employs TRBV4-1 and TRBJ2-7; 10 nucleotides align to TRBD2. The CDR3 sequence is 19 residues long. V dropped 0 bases and J dropped 4; count of bases not matched to a gene: 15. CDR1 is MGHRA, CDR2 YSYEKL, per germline. The CDR3 DNA sequence: TGCGCCAGCAGCCAAGATCGGTTTGCTAGCGGGAGAGATCTATACGAGCAGTACTTC. Its translation: CASSQDRFASGRDLYEQYF.

The chain links TRBV29-1 to TRBJ2-3; 8 bases are a match to TRBD1. J was trimmed by 0 bases and V by 7 bases; bases with no gene match: 6. The CDR3 runs 14 residues. The germline V gene has CDR1 SQVTM and CDR2 ANQGSEA. The CDR3 bases are TGCAGCGCCCTCAGGGGGCCAAGCACAGATACGCAGTATTTT. Its protein product is CSALRGPSTDTQYF.

The sample holds a few counts of this clone. The gene calls are TRBV27 and TRBJ2-3, with D hard to call. This CDR3 spans 14 amino acids. Germline CDR1 is MNHEY and CDR2 is SMNVEV (reference sequence). V was cut by 7 bases and J by 4 bases, with 15 bases left in between. The CDR3 DNA sequence: TGTGCCAGCACCCCATACCCGAGTGCAGATACGCAGTATTTT. Translating it yields CASTPYPSADTQYF.

In its sample, this clone was seen a few times. The chain combines TRBV7-2 with TRBJ1-6, with 7 bases lining up with TRBD1. J was trimmed by 0 bases and V by 5 bases; bases with no gene match: 7. The CDR3 runs to 17 residues. CDR1 is SGHTA, CDR2 FQGNSA, per germline. CDR3 DNA: TGTGCCAGCAGCGCTGGGACAGAGAGCTCCTATAATTCACCCCTCCACTTT. Translating it yields CASSAGTESSYNSPLHF.

This clone appeared a single time. The chain joins TRBV15 to TRBJ2-2; 8 bases are shared with TRBD1. The length of the CDR3 is 16 residues. V lost 1 base and J lost 2; bases outside the gene matches: 3. Germline V gene sequence: CDR1 LNHNV, CDR2 YYDKDF (reference sequence). CDR3 sequence: CATSRGTGINTGELFF. The CDR3 region has the DNA TGTGCCACCAGCAGAGGGACAGGGATTAACACCGGGGAGCTGTTTTTT.

The rearrangement links TRBV7-9 to TRBJ2-5, with D unresolved. The J call may be incorrect, as the DNA end agrees better with TRBJ2-7. The germline V gene has CDR1 SEHNR and CDR2 FQNEAQ (reference sequence). The CDR3 totals 14 residues. CDR3 region: CASSPEVGVYEQYF. CDR3 bases: TGTGCCAGCAGCCCCGAGGTCGGTGTCTACGAGCAGTACTTC.

This chain uses TRBV9 with TRBJ2-7, with 7 bases that match TRBD2. The CDR3 spans 15 residues. Germline CDR1 reads SGDLS; CDR2 reads YYNGEE. Trimming removed 0 bases from V and 0 bases from J; junction bases left unmatched: 3. The CDR3 is CASSVDAGVSYEQYF. The CDR3 DNA is TGTGCCAGCAGCGTAGATGCGGGGGTCTCCTACGAGCAGTACTTC. The variable domain in full, with the rest retrieved from reference TRBV9 and TRBJ2-7, is DSGVTQTPKHLITATGQRVTLRCSPRSGDLSVYWYQQSLDQGLQFLIQYYNGEERAKGNILERFSAQQFPDLHSELNLSSLELGDSALYFCASSVDAGVSYEQYFGPGTRLTVT.

This clone was detected a few times. This rearrangement joins TRBV5-4 to TRBJ1-4, with D possibly being TRBD1 (6 bases). V was shortened by 4 bases and J by 9 bases, with 22 bases between the two germline ends. The CDR3 contains 16 residues. Germline loops: CDR1 SGHNT, CDR2 YYREEE (reference sequence). DNA for the CDR3: TGTGCCAGCAGCACCTCGACAGGCGACCTGACTCAAAAACTGTTTTTT. It specifies CASSTSTGDLTQKLFF.

The chain carries TRBV19 and TRBJ1-4, with TRBD1 matching over 9 bases. The CDR3 has 16 residues. V was clipped by 4 bases and J by 8 bases; unmatched bases: 11. CDR1 LNHDA and CDR2 SQIVND come from the germline V gene (reference sequence). The CDR3 protein is CASSRGQGARGEKLFF. Here the CDR3 DNA reads TGTGCCAGTAGTAGGGGACAGGGAGCCCGCGGGGAAAAACTGTTTTTT.

This chain uses TRBV21-1 with TRBJ1-2; the table's D call, TRBD1, was not checked against the DNA. TRBV21-1 is given as a pseudogene. The length of the CDR3 is 14 residues. The CDR3 nucleotides are TGTGCCAGCAGCAAAGAGGACAGCACTAATTTCTACACCTTC. Its protein is CASSKEDSTNFYTF.

This clone was counted between two and nine times. This sequence joins TRBV2 and TRBJ1-6; D unclear. The germline V gene encodes CDR1 SNHLY and CDR2 FYNNEI. The CDR3 has 11 amino acids. With 3 bases removed from V and 10 bases from J, the gap between germline ends came to 4 bases. CDR3 DNA sequence: TGTGCCAGCAGTGAGGAGTCACCCCTCCACTTT. This codes for CASSEESPLHF.

A few counts support this clone. The V and J genes are TRBV5-1 and TRBJ2-1; D unclear. V was shortened by 6 bases and J by 8 bases, with 21 bases between the two germline ends. Germline V gives CDR1 SGHRS, CDR2 YFSETQ. The CDR3 totals 15 residues. The CDR3 bases are TGCGCCAGCAACCCCGACGCATCCTGGCTAGATGAGCAGTTCTTC. Amino acids: CASNPDASWLDEQFF.

This clone was counted once. This rearrangement joins TRBV11-2 to TRBJ2-5, with a possible D match to TRBD2 (6 bases). Gene TRBJ2-7 matches the end of the DNA better, so the J call may be wrong. In germline, CDR1 is SGHAT, CDR2 FQNNGV. The CDR3 contains 14 residues. As DNA, the CDR3 is TGTGCCAGCAGTTCGGGGACTTATGGGGACGAGCAGTACTTC. Translated: CASSSGTYGDEQYF.